Each of the 11 T cell receptor beta chains below was sequenced from the same sample in a study of identical twins. TCRdb independently ran MiXCR on the 5' RACE reads; one entry per CDR3 protein. The sample yields 600,000 to 850,000 distinct CDR3 sequences, about 20% seen once. A further study also used this sample, focusing on T cells expressing NK-cell markers.

The specimen was PBMCs. The origin of the receptors is a young woman in good health.

The CDR3 DNA is TGTGCCAGCTGGGGGAATCTCGACACCGGGGAGCTGTTTTTT. This sequence encodes CASWGNLDTGELFF. V usage is TRBV6-2 or TRBV6-3 and J usage is TRBJ2-2, with D perhaps given as TRBD1 or TRBD2 (5 bases each). The CDR3 sequence is 14 residues long. Germline lookup yields CDR1 MNHEY and CDR2 SVGEGT. Trimming removed 8 bases at V and 3 bases at J, with 13 bases between.

The sample holds one count of this clonotype. This chain links TRBV15 with TRBJ1-1; no firm D call. V lost 0 bases to trimming and J lost 8 bases, with 10 bases between them. Germline V gene lookup returns CDR1 LNHNV and CDR2 YYDKDF (reference sequence). This CDR3 region has 13 residues. Here the CDR3 DNA reads TGTGCCACCAGCAGAGACCGTCGTCCCGAAGCTTTCTTT. Its protein product is CATSRDRRPEAFF.

This clonotype was observed a handful of times. The V gene is TRBV20-1, the J gene TRBJ2-7, with TRBD2 matching over 7 bases. J gave up 0 bases and V 3 bases, and 8 bases lay outside the gene matches. Germline V gives CDR1 DFQATT, CDR2 SNEGSKA (reference sequence). The CDR3 sequence is 15 residues long. DNA for the CDR3: TGCAGTGCTAGCCCCCCCGGGAGGAGCTCCTACGAGCAGTACTTC. It encodes CSASPPGRSSYEQYF.

The rearrangement links TRBV7-4 to TRBJ2-7, with 7 bases matching TRBD1. CDR3 length: 16 amino acids. V lost 3 bases, J lost 4 bases, and 12 bases stayed unmatched. Germline V gene lookup returns CDR1 SGHVT and CDR2 SQSDAQ. DNA of the CDR3: TGTGCCAGCAGCTTCTCCACAGGGGCTGGACCGTACGAGCAGTACTTC. This encodes CASSFSTGAGPYEQYF.

V is TRBV5-1 and J is TRBJ1-2; 8 nucleotides agree with TRBD1. V trimming: 1 base; J trimming: 6 bases; junction bases outside the gene matches: 5. Per the germline V gene, CDR1 is SGHRS and CDR2 is YFSETQ. CDR3 length: 14 residues. In DNA form, the CDR3 reads TGCGCCAGCAGCTTGAAGGGACAGGCTAATGGCTACACCTTC. Translating it yields CASSLKGQANGYTF.

This clonotype was seen a few times. This rearrangement joins TRBV4-2 to TRBJ2-3; 15 positions agree with TRBD2. V shed 0 bases, J shed 6 bases, and the junction held 1 base outside the gene matches. There are 16 residues in the CDR3. Germline V gene sequence: CDR1 LGHNA, CDR2 YNFKEQ. The CDR3 DNA is TGTGCCAGCAGCCAAGACGGGACTAGCGGGGGGGATACGCAGTATTTT. Amino acids: CASSQDGTSGGDTQYF.

The V and J genes are TRBV21-1 and TRBJ2-1; the table calls TRBD1, which could not be checked here. TRBV21-1 is marked as a pseudogene. The CDR3 extends over 15 amino acids. CDR3 in DNA: TGTGCCAGCAGCATAGAGACAGGAATTTACAATGAGCAGTTCTTC. Its protein product is CASSIETGIYNEQFF.

The V and J genes are TRBV12-5 and TRBJ2-3; 10 nucleotides align to TRBD2. CDR3 size: 17 residues. V dropped 4 bases and J dropped 2; count of bases not matched to a gene: 9. Germline-derived CDR1 and CDR2 are LGHNT and FRNRAP. The CDR3 bases are TGTGCTAGTGGTTCCTCCGGGACTAGCGACTACACAGATACGCAGTATTTT. It is translated as CASGSSGTSDYTDTQYF.

The genes are TRBV4-3 and TRBJ1-1, with D perhaps TRBD1 (6 bases). The length of the CDR3 is 18 residues. Trimming took 3 bases from V and 0 from J, leaving 20 bases between them. The germline gives CDR1 LGHNA, CDR2 YSLEER. This CDR3 reads CASSHQRTARGLNTEAFF. Written as DNA, the CDR3 is TGCGCCAGCAGCCACCAACGGACAGCCCGGGGGTTGAACACTGAAGCTTTCTTT.

This clonotype has at least ten counts. The CDR3 reads CAISRTGATYEQYF. DNA for the CDR3: TGTGCCATCAGTAGGACAGGGGCGACCTACGAGCAGTACTTC. This chain links TRBV10-3 with TRBJ2-7, with 9 nucleotides matching TRBD1. The CDR3 is made up of 14 amino acids. Germline trimming cut 5 bases from V and 2 bases from J; bases unmatched to any gene: 4. The germline V gene has CDR1 ENHRY and CDR2 SYGVKD.

V usage is TRBV6-2 or TRBV6-3 and J usage is TRBJ2-4, with a possible D match to TRBD1 (7 bases). The CDR3 has 13 amino acids. V lost 6 bases and J lost 7, with 13 bases in between. CDR1 is MNHEY, CDR2 SVGEGT, per germline. For the CDR3, the DNA is TGTGCCAGCAGCCAGGGGGGTAACAACATTCAGTACTTC. This encodes CASSQGGNNIQYF.